One sample yielded the 28 T cell receptor beta chains listed below, sequenced in a study of cytomegalovirus exposure and HLA in healthy donors. Researchers ran the PCR with 60 Vbeta and 13 Jbeta primers. TCRdb keeps only in-frame clones here, not all; method: immunoSEQ multiplex PCR. The repertoire table contains some 150,000 clones. Sample: PBMCs. The receptors derive from a woman aged 18 to 35 in good health and CMV-seronegative.

The chain combines TRBV2 with TRBJ2-5; D possibly corresponds to TRBD1 (5 bases). The DNA matches TRBJ2-7 better at its end, which makes the J call doubtful. The V gene's germline CDR1 is SNHLY and CDR2 FYNNEI. This CDR3 is 14 amino acids long. The CDR3 bases are TGTGCCAGCAGTGTAGGTGACAGTCTCGGCGAGCAGTACTTC. Its protein product is CASSVGDSLGEQYF.

V is TRBV19 and J is TRBJ1-5; D remains unclear. Trimming took 3 bases from V and 0 from J, leaving 12 bases between them. This CDR3 spans 16 amino acids. CDR1 is LNHDA and CDR2 is SQIVND in the germline V gene (reference sequence). The CDR3 spells CASSMPAAFSNQPQHF. The CDR3 bases are TGTGCCAGTAGTATGCCGGCGGCCTTTAGCAATCAGCCCCAGCATTTT.

This sequence joins TRBV19 and TRBJ2-3; TRBD2 agrees at 13 bases. The junction had 13 bases not matched to a gene; V was cut back by 10 bases and J by 3 bases. The CDR3 extends over 17 amino acids. Looked up from germline, CDR1 is LNHDA and CDR2 is SQIVND (reference sequence). In DNA form, the CDR3 reads TGTGCCACCAAGCCCCTTCGACTAGCGGGAGGTACAGATACGCAGTATTTT. Translating gives CATKPLRLAGGTDTQYF. The full variable domain, with the rest looked up from reference TRBV19 and TRBJ2-3, is DGGITQSPKYLFRKEGQNVTLSCEQNLNHDAMYWYRQDPGQGLRLIYYSQIVNDFQKGDIAEGYSVSREKKESFPLTVTSAQKNPTAFYLCATKPLRLAGGTDTQYFGPGTRLTVL.

The chain combines TRBV11-3 with TRBJ2-7, with 7 bases fitting TRBD2. This CDR3 region has 13 residues. CDR1 SGHNT and CDR2 YENEEA come from the germline V gene. V lost 3 bases and J lost 7; bases outside the gene matches: 6. CDR3 sequence: CASSLPGLQEQYV. For the CDR3, the DNA is TGTGCCAGCAGCTTGCCGGGACTACAGGAGCAGTACGTC.

The V call is TRBV9, the J call TRBJ1-1; tentatively, D is TRBD1 (5 bases). This CDR3 region has 15 residues. CDR1 SGDLS and CDR2 YYNGEE come from the germline V gene. V dropped 0 bases and J dropped 8 bases, with 17 bases sitting between them. The CDR3 region is CASSVAGKNQGEAFF. Written as DNA, the CDR3 is TGTGCCAGCAGCGTAGCTGGGAAAAATCAGGGAGAAGCTTTCTTT.

The chain employs TRBV7-2 and TRBJ2-5; tentative D call: TRBD2 (6 bases). The CDR3 contains 14 residues. V lost 7 bases to trimming and J lost 3 bases, with 15 bases between them. Germline CDR1 and CDR2: SGHTA and FQGNSA. CDR3 DNA sequence: TGTGCCAGCACTCTCCGGGGCGGGAAAGAGACCCAGTACTTC. This encodes CASTLRGGKETQYF.

This chain connects TRBV11-3 to TRBJ2-7, with TRBD1 matching 11 bases. The ends lost 3 bases at V and 2 bases at J; junction bases unmatched: 3. In germline, CDR1 is SGHNT, CDR2 YENEEA. CDR3 size: 15 residues. The CDR3 DNA sequence: TGTGCCAGCAGCTTCGGACAGGGGGCTACCTACGAGCAGTACGTC. Its protein product is CASSFGQGATYEQYV.

The chain couples TRBV10-2 to TRBJ2-1; D remains ambiguous. Germline V gene lookup returns CDR1 WSHSY and CDR2 SAAADI. The CDR3 has 12 amino acids. V lost 1 base and J 5 bases, leaving 3 bases between the germline ends. This CDR3 is CASSEFNNEQFF. CDR3 sequence (DNA): TGCGCCAGCAGTGAGTTCAACAATGAGCAGTTCTTC.

The genes are TRBV10-3 and TRBJ2-5; D remains ambiguous. The CDR3 spans 15 residues. CDR1 ENHRY and CDR2 SYGVKD come from the germline V gene. The V end lost 0 bases, the J end lost 2 bases, and 10 bases lay between the germline ends. The CDR3 nucleotides read TGTGCCATCAGTGAGTCCCCACCGACACAAGAGACCCAGTACTTC. Translating gives CAISESPPTQETQYF.

The chain carries TRBV2 and TRBJ2-1, with 9 nucleotides matching TRBD2. V lost 3 bases and J lost 6; bases outside the gene matches: 6. The length of the CDR3 is 15 residues. Germline CDR1 and CDR2: SNHLY and FYNNEI. CDR3 in amino acids: CASSERLAGTNEQFF. The CDR3 bases are TGTGCCAGCAGTGAGCGGCTAGCGGGAACCAATGAGCAGTTCTTC.

The chain is built from TRBV2 and TRBJ2-3, with a tentative D call TRBD2 (6 bases). Germline CDR1 reads SNHLY; CDR2 reads FYNNEI. V was cut by 7 bases and J by 9 bases, with 14 bases left in between. The CDR3 runs 12 residues. The CDR3 region has the DNA TGTGCCAGCACCGGGGAGGAGCGGACGCAGTATTTT. Translation gives CASTGEERTQYF.

The rearrangement uses TRBV7-6 and TRBJ2-5; D remains ambiguous. This CDR3 contains 12 residues. With 5 bases removed from V and 2 bases from J, the gap between germline ends came to 6 bases. Germline CDR1 and CDR2: SGHVS and FNYEAQ. The CDR3 coding sequence is TGTGCCAGCAGCCTAACGCAAGAGACCCAGTACTTC. Protein product: CASSLTQETQYF. Supplemented by reference TRBV7-6 and TRBJ2-5, the full variable domain reads GAGVSQSPRYKVTKRGQDVALRCDPISGHVSLYWYRQALGQGPEFLTYFNYEAQQDKSGLPNDRFSAERPEGSISTLTIQRTEQRDSAMYRCASSLTQETQYFGPGTRLLVL.

This chain uses TRBV15 with TRBJ1-4, with D tentatively TRBD1 (5 bases). The V end lost 1 base, the J end lost 7 bases, and 7 bases lay between the germline ends. The CDR3 sequence is 13 residues long. Per germline, CDR1 LNHNV and CDR2 YYDKDF (reference sequence). The CDR3 region has the DNA TGTGCCACCAGCAGAGGACAGATTGAAAAACTGTTTTTT. Its protein is CATSRGQIEKLFF. Drawing the rest from reference TRBV15 and TRBJ1-4, the complete variable domain is DAMVIQNPRYQVTQFGKPVTLSCSQTLNHNVMYWYQQKSSQAPKLLFHYYDKDFNNEADTPDNFQSRRPNTSFCFLDIRSPGLGDTAMYLCATSRGQIEKLFFGSGTQLSVL.

The chain couples TRBV11-2 to TRBJ2-5; TRBD2 is a possible D gene (7 bases). Per the germline V gene, CDR1 is SGHAT and CDR2 is FQNNGV. V was cut by 2 bases and J by 6 bases, with 16 bases left in between. The CDR3 is made up of 15 amino acids. CDR3 loop: CASSLSTGGRKTQYF. CDR3 in DNA: TGTGCCAGCAGCTTATCGACGGGGGGCCGGAAGACCCAGTACTTC.

The chain recombines TRBV2 with TRBJ2-1, with TRBD1 as a possible D gene (6 bases). Germline V gene sequence: CDR1 SNHLY, CDR2 FYNNEI. The CDR3 runs to 13 residues. Trimming removed 8 bases from V and 4 bases from J, with 12 bases in between. The CDR3 nucleotides are TGTGCCAGCCTACCCGGACAGTACAATGAGCAGTTCTTC. It yields the protein CASLPGQYNEQFF. Full variable domain (rest looked up from reference TRBV2 and TRBJ2-1): EPEVTQTPSHQVTQMGQEVILRCVPISNHLYFYWYRQILGQKVEFLVSFYNNEISEKSEIFDDQFSVERPDGSNFTLKIRSTKLEDSAMYFCASLPGQYNEQFFGPGTRLTVL.

V and J are TRBV28 and TRBJ2-7; 9 positions match TRBD2. Germline loops: CDR1 MDHEN, CDR2 SYDVKM. The J segment lost 2 bases and the V segment lost 8 bases, leaving 10 bases of the junction unmatched. There are 15 residues in the CDR3. CDR3 DNA: TGTGCCAGCTCCGGAGGACTAGCGAGGACCTACGAGCAGTACTTC. This gives the protein CASSGGLARTYEQYF.

The genes are TRBV10-2 and TRBJ2-3; a possible D gene is TRBD2 (5 bases). Trimming removed 6 bases at V and 4 bases at J, with 14 bases between. Germline assignment: CDR1 WSHSY and CDR2 SAAADI. The CDR3 sequence is 14 residues long. CDR3 region: CASRTLMEADTQYF. CDR3 in DNA: TGCGCCAGCAGGACTCTAATGGAGGCAGATACGCAGTATTTT.

The chain links TRBV18 to TRBJ1-5; no firm D call. CDR3 length: 17 amino acids. V was trimmed by 1 base and J by 0 bases, leaving 13 bases between them. Per the germline V gene, CDR1 is KGHSH and CDR2 is LQKENI. The CDR3 region is CASSPLPTLNSNQPQHF. In nucleotides, the CDR3 is TGTGCCAGCTCACCACTTCCCACTCTCAATAGCAATCAGCCCCAGCATTTT.

Of note for this clone: The junction does not match germline at one end; this may be a read error. The rearrangement links TRBV7-7 to TRBJ2-2; a weak D match, TRBD2 (5 bases). The CDR3 runs 14 residues. In germline, CDR1 is SSHAT, CDR2 FNYEAQ (reference sequence). CDR3 region: CASSLARGTGELFF. The CDR3 DNA sequence: TGTGCTAGCAGCTTAGCGAGAGGCACCGGGGAGCTGTTTTTT.

The chain employs TRBV5-1 and TRBJ2-1, with 8 positions matching TRBD2. The ends lost 0 bases at V and 14 bases at J; junction bases unmatched: 19. CDR1 is SGHRS and CDR2 is YFSETQ in the germline V gene. The CDR3 contains 17 residues. The CDR3 loop reads CASSLDPPGLGVSIEFF. The CDR3, as DNA: TGCGCCAGCAGCTTGGACCCGCCGGGACTAGGGGTTAGCATCGAGTTCTTC.

The chain links TRBV11-2 to TRBJ1-1; D is uncertain. Trimming cost V 0 bases and J 7 bases, with 15 bases left between them. This CDR3 is 15 amino acids long. The germline gives CDR1 SGHAT, CDR2 FQNNGV. This CDR3 reads CASSLEGRPIDEAFF. The DNA of the CDR3 is TGTGCCAGCAGCTTAGAGGGCCGTCCCATAGATGAAGCTTTCTTT.

The chain joins TRBV16 to TRBJ1-1, with D perhaps matching TRBD1 (6 bases). The V end was cut by 2 bases, the J end by 5 bases, with 15 bases between. Germline lookup yields CDR1 KGHSY and CDR2 FQNENV. The CDR3 is made up of 15 amino acids. The CDR3 region is CASSQISTGRTEAFF. In DNA form, the CDR3 reads TGTGCCAGCAGCCAAATCTCGACAGGCCGGACTGAAGCTTTCTTT.

V gene TRBV6-1 combines with J gene TRBJ1-2; the D is unclear. The germline CDR1 and CDR2 sequences are MNHNS and SASEGT. The CDR3 is 13 residues long. V was cut by 6 bases and J by 1 base, with 9 bases left in between. The CDR3: CASSYTVNYGYTF. CDR3 coding DNA: TGTGCCAGCAGCTACACAGTTAACTATGGCTACACCTTC.

This rearrangement joins TRBV7-2 to TRBJ1-2; no firm D call. Germline V gives CDR1 SGHTA, CDR2 FQGNSA. The CDR3 consists of 14 residues. The V end lost 3 bases, the J end lost 8 bases, and 16 bases lay between the germline ends. CDR3 in amino acids: CASSLDFLTRGYTF. The CDR3 region has the DNA TGTGCCAGCAGCTTGGACTTCCTGACGCGAGGCTACACCTTC. The variable domain in full, completed from reference TRBV7-2 and TRBJ1-2, reads GAGVSQSPSNKVTEKGKDVELRCDPISGHTALYWYRQSLGQGLEFLIYFQGNSAPDKSGLPSDRFSAERTGGSVSTLTIQRTQQEDSAVYLCASSLDFLTRGYTFGSGTRLTVV.

The V call is TRBV5-1, the J call TRBJ1-1; 8 bases fit TRBD1. Germline V gene lookup returns CDR1 SGHRS and CDR2 YFSETQ. Losses at the gene ends were 4 bases for V and 4 bases for J; bases not matched to a gene: 3. The CDR3 is made up of 13 amino acids. CDR3 loop: CASSLTGGTEAFF. CDR3 coding DNA: TGCGCCAGCAGCCTAACAGGGGGCACTGAAGCTTTCTTT.

V gene TRBV7-8 combines with J gene TRBJ2-2; 11 bases map to TRBD2. In germline, CDR1 is SGHVS, CDR2 FQNEAQ. V lost 0 bases, J lost 7 bases, and 10 bases stayed unmatched. The CDR3 spans 18 residues. The CDR3, as DNA: TGTGCCAGCAGCTTAGCTTTGGCACTAGCGGGAGCCGACGGGGAGCTGTTTTTT. Protein: CASSLALALAGADGELFF.

V gene TRBV25-1 combines with J gene TRBJ2-2; TRBD1 aligns across 7 bases. The CDR3 runs to 15 residues. J lost 2 bases, V lost 5 bases, and 5 bases had no gene match. CDR1 MGHDK and CDR2 SYGVNS come from the germline V gene. The CDR3 here is CASSTRDRNTGELFF. The CDR3 DNA follows: TGTGCCAGCAGTACAAGGGACAGAAACACCGGGGAGCTGTTTTTT.

The V and J genes are TRBV4-2 and TRBJ2-5; 10 nucleotides agree with TRBD2. J lost 2 bases, V lost 4 bases, and 4 bases had no gene match. Germline V CDR1 and CDR2: LGHNA, YNFKEQ. This CDR3 region has 15 residues. CDR3 in amino acids: CASSPGTSAQETQYF. As DNA, the CDR3 is TGTGCCAGCAGCCCCGGGACTAGCGCGCAAGAGACCCAGTACTTC.